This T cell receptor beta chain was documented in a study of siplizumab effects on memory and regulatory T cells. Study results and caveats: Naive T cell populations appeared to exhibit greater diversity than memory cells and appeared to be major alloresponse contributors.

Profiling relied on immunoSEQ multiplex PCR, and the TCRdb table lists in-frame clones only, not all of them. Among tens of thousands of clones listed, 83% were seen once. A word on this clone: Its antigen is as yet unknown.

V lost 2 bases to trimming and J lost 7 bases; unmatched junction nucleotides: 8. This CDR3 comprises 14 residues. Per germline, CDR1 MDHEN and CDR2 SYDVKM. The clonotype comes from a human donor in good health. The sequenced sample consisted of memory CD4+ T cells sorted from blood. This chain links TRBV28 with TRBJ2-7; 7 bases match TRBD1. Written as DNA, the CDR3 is TGTGCCAGCAGTTTAATACAGGGGTCGCGAGAGCAGTACTTC. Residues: CASSLIQGSREQYF.